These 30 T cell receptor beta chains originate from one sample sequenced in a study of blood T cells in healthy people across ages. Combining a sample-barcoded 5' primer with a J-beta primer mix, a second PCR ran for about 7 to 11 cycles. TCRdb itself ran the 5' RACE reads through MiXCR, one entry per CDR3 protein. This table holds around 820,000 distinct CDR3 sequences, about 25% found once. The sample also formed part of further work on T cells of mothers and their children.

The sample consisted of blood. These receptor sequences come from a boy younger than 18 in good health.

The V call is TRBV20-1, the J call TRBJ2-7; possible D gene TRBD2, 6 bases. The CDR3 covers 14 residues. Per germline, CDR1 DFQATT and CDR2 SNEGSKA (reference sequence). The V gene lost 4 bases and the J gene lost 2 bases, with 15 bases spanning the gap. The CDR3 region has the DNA TGCAGTGCTACCCGGGACTTTCAAACCTACGAGCAGTACTTC. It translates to CSATRDFQTYEQYF.

The CDR3 loop reads CASSFGARPKYF. CDR3 sequence (DNA): TGTGCCAGCAGCTTTGGTGCGAGACCTAAGTACTTC. The V gene is TRBV5-8, the J gene TRBJ2-5; D unresolved. V lost 2 bases and J lost 12, with 14 bases in between. Germline V gives CDR1 SGHTS, CDR2 YDEGEE. This CDR3 region has 12 residues.

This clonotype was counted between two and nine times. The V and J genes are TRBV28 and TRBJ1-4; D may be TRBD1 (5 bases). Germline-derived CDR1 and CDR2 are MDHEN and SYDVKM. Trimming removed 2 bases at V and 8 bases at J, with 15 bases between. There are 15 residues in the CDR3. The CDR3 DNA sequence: TGTGCCAGCAGTTTAGCGCAGGCCGAGGGGGAAAAACTGTTTTTT. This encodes CASSLAQAEGEKLFF.

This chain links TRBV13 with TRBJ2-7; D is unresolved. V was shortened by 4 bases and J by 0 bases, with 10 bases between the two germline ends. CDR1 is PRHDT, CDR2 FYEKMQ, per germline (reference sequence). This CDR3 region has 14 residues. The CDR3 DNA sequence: TGTGCCAGCAGCTCGATGGGCTACTCCTACGAGCAGTACTTC. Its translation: CASSSMGYSYEQYF.

The CDR3 DNA follows: TGTGCCAGCAGCTCACCCGGGGCCCTGGGGACTGAAGCTTTCTTT. This sequence encodes CASSSPGALGTEAFF. The genes are TRBV7-2 and TRBJ1-1; D possibly corresponds to TRBD1 (5 bases). Trimming left V 4 bases short and J 5 bases short, with 17 bases between. Germline V gene sequence: CDR1 SGHTA, CDR2 FQGNSA. This CDR3 region has 15 residues.

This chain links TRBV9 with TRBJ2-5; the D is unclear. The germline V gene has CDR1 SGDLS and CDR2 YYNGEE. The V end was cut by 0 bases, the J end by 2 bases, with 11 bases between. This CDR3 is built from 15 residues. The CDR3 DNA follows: TGTGCCAGCAGCGTAGATCCCCAGCAACAAGAGACCCAGTACTTC. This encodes CASSVDPQQQETQYF.

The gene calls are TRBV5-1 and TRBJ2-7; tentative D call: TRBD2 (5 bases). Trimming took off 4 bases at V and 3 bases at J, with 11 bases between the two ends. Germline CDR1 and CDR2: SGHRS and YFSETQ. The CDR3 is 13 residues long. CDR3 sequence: CASSATGYYEQYF. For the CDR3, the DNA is TGCGCCAGCAGCGCGACGGGATACTACGAGCAGTACTTC.

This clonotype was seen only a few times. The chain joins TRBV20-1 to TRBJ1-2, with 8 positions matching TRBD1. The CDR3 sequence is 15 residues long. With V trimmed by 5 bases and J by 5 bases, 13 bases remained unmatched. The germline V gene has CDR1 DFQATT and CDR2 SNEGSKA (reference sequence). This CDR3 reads CSASTGTGVDYGYTF. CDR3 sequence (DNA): TGCAGTGCTTCCACCGGGACAGGCGTTGATTATGGCTACACCTTC.

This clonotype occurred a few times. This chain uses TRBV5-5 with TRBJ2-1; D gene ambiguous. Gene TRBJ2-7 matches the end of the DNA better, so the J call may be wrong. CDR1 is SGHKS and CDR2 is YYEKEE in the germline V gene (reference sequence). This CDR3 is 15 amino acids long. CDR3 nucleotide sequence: TGTGCCAGCAGCCCGGATTCCTACTATTCCTACGAGCAGTACTTC. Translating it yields CASSPDSYYSYEQYF.

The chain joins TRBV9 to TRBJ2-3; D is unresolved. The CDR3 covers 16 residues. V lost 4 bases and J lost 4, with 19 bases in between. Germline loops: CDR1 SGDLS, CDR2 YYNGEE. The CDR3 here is CASSRTPVGLADTQYF. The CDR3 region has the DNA TGTGCCAGCAGCCGGACCCCAGTGGGGTTGGCAGATACGCAGTATTTT.

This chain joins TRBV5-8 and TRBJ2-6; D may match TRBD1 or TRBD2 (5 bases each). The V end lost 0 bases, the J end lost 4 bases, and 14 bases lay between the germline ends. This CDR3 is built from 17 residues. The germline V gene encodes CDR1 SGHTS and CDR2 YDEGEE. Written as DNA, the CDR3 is TGTGCCAGCAGCTTGGCCTACTCGGGGCTGGGGGCCAACGTCCTGACTTTC. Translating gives CASSLAYSGLGANVLTF.

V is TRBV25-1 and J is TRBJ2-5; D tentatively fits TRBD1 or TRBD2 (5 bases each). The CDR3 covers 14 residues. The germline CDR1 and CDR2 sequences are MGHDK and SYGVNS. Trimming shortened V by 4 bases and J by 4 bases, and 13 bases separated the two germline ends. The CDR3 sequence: CASSAGAGPETQYF. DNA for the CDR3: TGTGCCAGCAGTGCCGGGGCCGGTCCAGAGACCCAGTACTTC.

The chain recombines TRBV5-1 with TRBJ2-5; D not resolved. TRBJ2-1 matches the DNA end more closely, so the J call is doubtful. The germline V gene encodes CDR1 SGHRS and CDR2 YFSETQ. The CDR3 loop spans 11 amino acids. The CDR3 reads CASSLTDEQFF. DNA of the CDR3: TGCGCCAGCAGCTTGACAGATGAGCAGTTCTTC.

Written as DNA, the CDR3 is TGTGCCAGCAGCTTAGCGGGTGCTTTCTTT. Residues: CASSLAGAFF. The rearrangement joins TRBV7-9 to TRBJ1-1; D remains unclear. The ends were cut back, 0 bases at V and 11 bases at J, with 4 bases in the middle. This CDR3 region has 10 residues. CDR1 is SEHNR, CDR2 FQNEAQ, per germline (reference sequence).

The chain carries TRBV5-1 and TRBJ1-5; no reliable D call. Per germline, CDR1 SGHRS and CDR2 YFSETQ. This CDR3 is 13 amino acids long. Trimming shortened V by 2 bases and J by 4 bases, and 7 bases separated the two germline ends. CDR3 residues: CASSFNSNQPQHF. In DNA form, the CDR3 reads TGCGCCAGCAGCTTCAACAGTAATCAGCCCCAGCATTTT.

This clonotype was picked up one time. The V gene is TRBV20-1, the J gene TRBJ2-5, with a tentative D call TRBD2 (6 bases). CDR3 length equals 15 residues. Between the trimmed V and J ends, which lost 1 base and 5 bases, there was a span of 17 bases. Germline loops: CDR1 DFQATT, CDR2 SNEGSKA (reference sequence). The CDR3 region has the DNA TGCAGTGCTAGAGTTCAGGCTTTAGCGGCGGAGACCCAGTACTTC. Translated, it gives CSARVQALAAETQYF.

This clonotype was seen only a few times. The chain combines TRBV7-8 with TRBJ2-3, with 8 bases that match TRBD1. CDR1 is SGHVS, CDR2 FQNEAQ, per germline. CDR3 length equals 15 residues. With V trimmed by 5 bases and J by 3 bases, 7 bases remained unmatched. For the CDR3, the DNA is TGTGCCAGCAGCGCCCGGACAGGGAATACAGATACGCAGTATTTT. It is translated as CASSARTGNTDTQYF.

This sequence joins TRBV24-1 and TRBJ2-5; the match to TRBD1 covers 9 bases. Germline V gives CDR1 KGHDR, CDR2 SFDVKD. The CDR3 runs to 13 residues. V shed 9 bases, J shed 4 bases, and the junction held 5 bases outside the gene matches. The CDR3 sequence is CATRGTGRETQYF. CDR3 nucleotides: TGTGCCACCCGAGGGACAGGGAGAGAGACCCAGTACTTC.

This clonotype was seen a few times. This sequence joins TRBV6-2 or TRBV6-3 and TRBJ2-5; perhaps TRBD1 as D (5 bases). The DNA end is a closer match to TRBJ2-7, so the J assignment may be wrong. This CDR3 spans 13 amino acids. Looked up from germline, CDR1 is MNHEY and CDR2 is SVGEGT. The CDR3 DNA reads TGTGCCACCACAGGATTTAGCTCCTACGAGCAGTACTTC. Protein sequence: CATTGFSSYEQYF.

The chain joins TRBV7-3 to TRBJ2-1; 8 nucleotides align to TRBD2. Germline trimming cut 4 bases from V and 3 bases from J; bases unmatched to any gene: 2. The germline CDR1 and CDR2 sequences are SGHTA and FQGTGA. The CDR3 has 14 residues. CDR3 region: CASSYGTSYNEQFF. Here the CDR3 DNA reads TGTGCCAGCAGCTACGGGACTAGCTACAATGAGCAGTTCTTC.

CDR3 region: CASSSPGSAEKLFF. In DNA, the CDR3 is TGTGCCAGCAGCAGTCCCGGGTCTGCAGAAAAACTGTTTTTT. V usage is TRBV9 and J usage is TRBJ1-4, with D uncertain. Trimming removed 4 bases from V and 8 bases from J, with 15 bases in between. Germline values: CDR1 SGDLS, CDR2 YYNGEE. The length of the CDR3 is 14 residues. The whole variable domain, remainder taken from reference TRBV9 and TRBJ1-4, is DSGVTQTPKHLITATGQRVTLRCSPRSGDLSVYWYQQSLDQGLQFLIQYYNGEERAKGNILERFSAQQFPDLHSELNLSSLELGDSALYFCASSSPGSAEKLFFGSGTQLSVL.

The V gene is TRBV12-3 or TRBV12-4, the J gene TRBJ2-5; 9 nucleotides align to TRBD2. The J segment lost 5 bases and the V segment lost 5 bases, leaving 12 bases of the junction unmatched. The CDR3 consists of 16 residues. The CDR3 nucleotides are TGTGCCAGCAGTCTGGGACTAGCCCAAGCGGGGGAGACCCAGTACTTC. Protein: CASSLGLAQAGETQYF.

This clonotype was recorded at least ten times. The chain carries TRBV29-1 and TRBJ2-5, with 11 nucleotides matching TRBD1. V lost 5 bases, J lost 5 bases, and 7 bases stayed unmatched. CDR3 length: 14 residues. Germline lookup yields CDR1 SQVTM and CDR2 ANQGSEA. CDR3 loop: CSVRGTGGRETQYF. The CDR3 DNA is TGCAGCGTTCGCGGGACAGGGGGACGGGAGACCCAGTACTTC.

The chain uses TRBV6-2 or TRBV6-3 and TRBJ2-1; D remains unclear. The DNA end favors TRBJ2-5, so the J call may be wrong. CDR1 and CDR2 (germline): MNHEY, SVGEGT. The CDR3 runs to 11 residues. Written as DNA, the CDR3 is TGTGCCAGCACCACACGGGAGACCCAGTACTTC. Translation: CASTTRETQYF.

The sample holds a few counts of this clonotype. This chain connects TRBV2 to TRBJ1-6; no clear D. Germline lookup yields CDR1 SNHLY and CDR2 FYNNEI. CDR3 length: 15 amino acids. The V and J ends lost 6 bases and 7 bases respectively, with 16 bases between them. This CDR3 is CASSGPRGPNSPLHF. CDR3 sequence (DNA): TGTGCCAGCAGCGGGCCCCGCGGACCGAATTCACCCCTCCACTTT.

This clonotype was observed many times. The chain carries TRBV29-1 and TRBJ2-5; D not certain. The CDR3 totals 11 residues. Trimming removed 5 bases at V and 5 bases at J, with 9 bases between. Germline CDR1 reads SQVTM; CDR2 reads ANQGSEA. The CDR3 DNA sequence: TGCAGCGTTCTTCAGGAGGAGACCCAGTACTTC. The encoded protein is CSVLQEETQYF.

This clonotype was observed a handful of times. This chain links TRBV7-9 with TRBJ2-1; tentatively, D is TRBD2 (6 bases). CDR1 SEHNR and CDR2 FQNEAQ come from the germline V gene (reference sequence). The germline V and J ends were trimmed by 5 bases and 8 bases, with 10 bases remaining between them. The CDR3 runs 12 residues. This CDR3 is CASSKGDYEQFF. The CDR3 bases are TGTGCCAGCAGCAAAGGGGACTATGAGCAGTTCTTC. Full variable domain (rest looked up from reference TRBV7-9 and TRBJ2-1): DTGVSQNPRHKITKRGQNVTFRCDPISEHNRLYWYRQTLGQGPEFLTYFQNEAQLEKSRLLSDRFSAERPKGSFSTLEIQRTEQGDSAMYLCASSKGDYEQFFGPGTRLTVL.

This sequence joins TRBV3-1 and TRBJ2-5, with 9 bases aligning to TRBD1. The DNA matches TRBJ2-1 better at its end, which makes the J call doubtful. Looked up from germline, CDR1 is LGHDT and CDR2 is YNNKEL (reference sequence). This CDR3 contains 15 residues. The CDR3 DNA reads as TGTGCCAGCAGCCTGACCGGGACAGGGTTATATGAGCAGTTCTTC. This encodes CASSLTGTGLYEQFF.

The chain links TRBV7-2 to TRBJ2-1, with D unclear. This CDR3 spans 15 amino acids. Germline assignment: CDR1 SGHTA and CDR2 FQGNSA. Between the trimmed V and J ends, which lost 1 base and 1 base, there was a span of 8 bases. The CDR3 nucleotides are TGTGCCAGCAGCTTAGGGCCCCCTTCCTACAATGAGCAGTTCTTC. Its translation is CASSLGPPSYNEQFF.

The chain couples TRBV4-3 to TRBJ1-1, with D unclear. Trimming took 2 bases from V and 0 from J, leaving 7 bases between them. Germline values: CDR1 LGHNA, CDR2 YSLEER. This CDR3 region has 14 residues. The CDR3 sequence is CASSQNRVNTEAFF. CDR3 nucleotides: TGCGCCAGCAGCCAAAATAGAGTGAACACTGAAGCTTTCTTT.